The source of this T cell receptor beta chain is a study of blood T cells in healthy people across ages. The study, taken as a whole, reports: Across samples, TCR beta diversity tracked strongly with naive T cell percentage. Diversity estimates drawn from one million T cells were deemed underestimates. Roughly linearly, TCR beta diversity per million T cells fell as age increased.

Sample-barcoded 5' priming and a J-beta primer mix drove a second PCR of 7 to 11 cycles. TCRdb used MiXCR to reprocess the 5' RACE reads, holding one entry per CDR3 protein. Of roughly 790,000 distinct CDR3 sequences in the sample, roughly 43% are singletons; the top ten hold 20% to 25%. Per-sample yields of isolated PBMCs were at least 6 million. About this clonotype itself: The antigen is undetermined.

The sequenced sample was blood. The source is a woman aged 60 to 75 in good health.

The CDR3 bases are TGCGCCAGCAGCCAGCCCCGGGACAGGGAACCCTACGAGCAGTACTTC. Translation gives CASSQPRDREPYEQYF. The rearrangement uses TRBV4-1 and TRBJ2-4; TRBD1 aligns across 9 bases. TRBJ2-7 explains the end of the DNA better; the J call may be wrong. CDR1 and CDR2 from the germline V gene are MGHRA and YSYEKL. The CDR3 has 16 amino acids.